The clone carrying this T cell receptor beta chain was recorded at least ten times. This record comes from a study of spatial heterogeneity in lung cancer. Time point indicated: sample taken at primary tumor resection. Untreated early-stage non-small cell lung cancer patients, around 70 in total, were the donors. Germline V lookup: CDR1 MNHEY, CDR2 SVGEGT. This CDR3 contains 14 residues. The V gene lost 6 bases and the J gene lost 1 base, with 13 bases spanning the gap. In the library, each TCR cDNA molecule bore its own unique molecular identifier. TCRdb redid the calling of the 5' RACE reads with MiXCR, one entry per CDR3 protein. The sample includes under 85,000 distinct CDR3 sequences, approximately 8.1% of them seen just once.

The J gene is TRBJ2-7, the V gene TRBV6-2 or TRBV6-3; D is possibly TRBD1 (5 bases). This TCR was recovered from a male donor with early-stage non-small cell lung cancer. The sequencing here drew on PBMCs, taken at surgery. This CDR3 reads CASSQHSGSYEQYF. The CDR3 DNA follows: TGTGCCAGCAGCCAACACTCAGGGTCCTACGAGCAGTACTTC.